This TCR beta chain was captured in a study of cytomegalovirus exposure and HLA in healthy donors. Study-wide background: HLA-typed donors contributed 65 million to 95 million unique TCRs, which were held in an early data release.

PCR was performed using 60 Vbeta and 13 Jbeta primers. Clones were read by immunoSEQ multiplex PCR, and TCRdb kept only the in-frame ones, dropping some. Among 100,000 or so clones listed, about four fifths were seen once. A note on this clone: What it binds is not known.

The study, taken as a whole, reports: According to an earlier analysis, most TCR beta V segments yielded productive rearrangements about 87% or about 30% of the time.

The sample taken for sequencing was PBMCs. This TCR came from a man under 40 in good health and CMV-seronegative.

CDR3 in amino acids: CASNDLLSISPLHF. The CDR3 DNA reads TGTGCCAGCAACGATCTCCTGAGTATTTCACCCCTCCACTTT. The chain has TRBV5-5 and TRBJ1-6; D is unclear. V lost 6 bases, J lost 9 bases, and 16 bases lay in between. CDR1 is SGHKS and CDR2 is YYEKEE in the germline V gene (reference sequence). The length of the CDR3 is 14 residues.